This TCR beta chain stems from a study of regulatory T cells in long-lasting Graves disease. Study-wide findings and caveats: For persistent Graves' patients, TCR diversity was lower than for newly diagnosed ones. Clonotypes that were public and shared totalled fewer than 3,500 in persistent patients versus 750 to 1,000 in new patients.

For TCR beta, libraries came from iRepertoire HTBI primers and Arm-PCR of CDR3 regions. TCRdb processed the multiplex PCR reads anew with MiXCR; each CDR3 protein has one entry. The sample lists more than 300,000 distinct CDR3 sequences, 15% to 20% occurring once. Time point of the sample: persistent/refractory GD, antithyroid drugs over 5 years with positive TRAb. There was RNA extracted from PBMCs, and the TCR library was made from it. Peripheral blood, about 9 milliliters of it, was drawn into EDTA tubes. In this sample, this clonotype turned up a few times. What it recognizes is unknown. With 6 bases clipped from V and 3 bases from J, the junction kept 10 bases outside the gene matches. CDR1 is SGHDN, CDR2 FVKESK, per germline. This CDR3 spans 15 amino acids.

Sample: peripheral blood mononuclear cells (PBMCs), taken when the disease was refractory, from a patient treated with antithyroid drugs. The V call is TRBV14, the J call TRBJ1-2; 7 bases agree with TRBD1. The sequence was collected from a female donor with Graves disease. This chain's CDR3 is CASSHRDSPYYGYTF. CDR3 sequence (DNA): TGTGCCAGCAGTCACCGGGACAGCCCCTACTATGGCTACACCTTC. Based on the CDR3 plus reference TRBV14 and TRBJ1-2, the full variable domain is EAGVTQFPSHSVIEKGQTVTLRCDPISGHDNLYWYRRVMGKEIKFLLHFVKESKQDESGMPNNRFLAERTGGTYSTLKVQPAELEDSGVYFCASSHRDSPYYGYTFGSGTRLTVV.